One sample yielded the 26 T cell receptor beta chains listed below, sequenced in a study of neurological immune-mediated disorders. TCRdb used MiXCR to reprocess the 5' RACE reads, holding one entry per CDR3 protein. In the table there are about 69,000 distinct CDR3 sequences, around 4.2% of which are singletons. Sequencing was performed on PBMCs. Receptors were obtained from a man younger than 45 with multiple sclerosis.

Details on this clonotype: A single base separates this from a much larger clone, so it may be a read error. The conserved phenylalanine or tryptophan normally closing the CDR3 is absent here, so this likely arose from a read error. The genes are TRBV7-2 and TRBJ1-4, with 7 bases fitting TRBD1. Germline-derived CDR1 and CDR2 are SGHTA and FQGNSA. J gave up 6 bases and V 5 bases, and 6 bases lay outside the gene matches. The CDR3 is 14 amino acids. CDR3 nucleotides: TGTGCCAGCAGCCCACGACAGGGAGATGAAAAACTGTTTATT. This translates into CASSPRQGDEKLFI.

This clonotype was seen many times. The rearrangement links TRBV20-1 to TRBJ2-2; D is tentatively TRBD1 or TRBD2 (6 bases each). CDR3 length: 14 amino acids. From germline, CDR1 is DFQATT and CDR2 SNEGSKA (reference sequence). V lost 0 bases to trimming and J lost 2 bases, with 7 bases between them. CDR3 region: CSAREGGNTGELFF. The CDR3, as DNA: TGCAGTGCTAGAGAGGGGGGCAACACCGGGGAGCTGTTTTTT.

A remark on this clonotype: One end of the junction is discordant with germline, which a read error may explain. V is TRBV5-1 and J is TRBJ2-7; D may correspond to TRBD1 or TRBD2 (5 bases each). From germline, CDR1 is SGHRS and CDR2 YFSETQ. The CDR3 runs to 16 residues. CDR3 nucleotides: TGCGCCAACAGCCTACTAGGGACGCCGGAGGTGGGGGAGCAGTACTTC. Translating it yields CANSLLGTPEVGEQYF. Using reference TRBV5-1 and TRBJ2-7 for the parts outside the CDR3, the full variable domain is KAGVTQTPRYLIKTRGQQVTLSCSPISGHRSVSWYQQTPGQGLQFLFEYFSETQRNKGNFPGRFSGRQFSNSRSEMNVSTLELGDSALYLCANSLLGTPEVGEQYFGPGTRLTVT.

This clonotype was counted at least ten times. Here the CDR3 DNA reads TGTGCCAGCAGCTTAACCGGATTGCTCGGCACAGATACGCAGTATTTT. Translation gives CASSLTGLLGTDTQYF. This rearrangement joins TRBV7-2 to TRBJ2-3; D remains ambiguous. There are 16 residues in the CDR3. Germline V lookup: CDR1 SGHTA, CDR2 FQGNSA. V was trimmed by 2 bases and J by 1 base, leaving 13 bases between them.

This clonotype has a handful of counts. The chain couples TRBV5-5 to TRBJ2-3; D gene uncertain. The CDR3 extends over 13 amino acids. From germline, CDR1 is SGHKS and CDR2 YYEKEE (reference sequence). V lost 4 bases and J 2 bases, leaving 8 bases between the germline ends. The CDR3 region is CASSPDLTDTQYF. CDR3 coding DNA: TGTGCCAGCAGCCCCGACCTCACAGATACGCAGTATTTT.

This clonotype was counted at least ten times. CDR3 sequence: CASSTPDNEQFF. The CDR3 DNA reads TGTGCCAGCAGCACCCCAGACAATGAGCAGTTCTTC. The genes are TRBV7-9 and TRBJ2-1; no definite D call. The CDR3 loop spans 12 amino acids. CDR1 and CDR2 from the germline V gene are SEHNR and FQNEAQ (reference sequence). The V end was cut by 5 bases, the J end by 5 bases, with 7 bases between.

The sample holds many counts of this clonotype. The chain links TRBV4-1 to TRBJ1-1, with D unclear. The germline V gene has CDR1 MGHRA and CDR2 YSYEKL. V dropped 0 bases and J dropped 1 base, with 6 bases sitting between them. The CDR3 runs to 14 residues. The CDR3 region has the DNA TGCGCCAGCAGCCAAGATAGAAAGAACACTGAAGCTTTCTTT. Its translation is CASSQDRKNTEAFF.

This clonotype was detected many times. This chain connects TRBV6-2 or TRBV6-3 to TRBJ2-3; 9 bases agree with TRBD2. Germline loops: CDR1 MNHEY, CDR2 SVGEGT. V gave up 2 bases and J gave up 2 bases; unmatched junction bases: 11. This CDR3 contains 18 residues. The CDR3: CASSYLPRGGADTDTQYF. The DNA of the CDR3 is TGTGCCAGCAGTTACCTCCCTCGCGGGGGGGCCGACACAGATACGCAGTATTTT.

This clonotype was detected many times. The junction shows a germline mismatch at one end, possibly a read error. The chain links TRBV5-1 to TRBJ1-5; no reliable D call. Germline lookup yields CDR1 SGHRS and CDR2 YFSETQ. CDR3 size: 14 residues. CDR3 nucleotides: TGCGCCAGCAGCCCCGCGGACGGGGATCAGCCCCAGAATTTT. Its translation: CASSPADGDQPQNF. Combining the CDR3 with reference TRBV5-1 and TRBJ1-5 gives the whole variable domain KAGVTQTPRYLIKTRGQQVTLSCSPISGHRSVSWYQQTPGQGLQFLFEYFSETQRNKGNFPGRFSGRQFSNSRSEMNVSTLELGDSALYLCASSPADGDQPQNFGDGTRLSIL.

In its sample, this clonotype was seen many times. The chain employs TRBV20-1 and TRBJ2-1, with TRBD2 matching over 9 bases. CDR3 length equals 12 residues. V shed 6 bases and J 10 bases; nucleotides not matched to a gene: 7. Germline CDR1 DFQATT, CDR2 SNEGSKA (reference sequence). The CDR3 region has the DNA TGCAGTGCCGCGGGGGGGCCGGGGGAGCAGTTCTTC. This encodes CSAAGGPGEQFF.

This clonotype was seen ten or more times. The rearrangement links TRBV7-9 to TRBJ1-1; D is undetermined. The CDR3 is 13 residues long. Trimming left V 3 bases short and J 2 bases short, with 7 bases between. CDR1 and CDR2 from the germline V gene are SEHNR and FQNEAQ (reference sequence). The DNA of the CDR3 is TGTGCCAGCAGCTTGGGAGCTAACACTGAAGCTTTCTTT. This encodes CASSLGANTEAFF.

This clonotype was seen many times. This rearrangement joins TRBV7-9 to TRBJ2-7; no clear D. V lost 3 bases and J lost 7, with 13 bases in between. This CDR3 has 13 residues. In germline, CDR1 is SEHNR, CDR2 FQNEAQ (reference sequence). For the CDR3, the DNA is TGTGCCAGCAGCTTGGAGACCACGAGGGAGCAGTACTTC. Translating it yields CASSLETTREQYF. The full variable domain, its missing parts supplied by reference TRBV7-9 and TRBJ2-7, is DTGVSQNPRHKITKRGQNVTFRCDPISEHNRLYWYRQTLGQGPEFLTYFQNEAQLEKSRLLSDRFSAERPKGSFSTLEIQRTEQGDSAMYLCASSLETTREQYFGPGTRLTVT.

This clonotype was recorded many times. The V gene is TRBV7-2, the J gene TRBJ2-2; no reliable D call. Per germline, CDR1 SGHTA and CDR2 FQGNSA. Between the trimmed V and J ends, which lost 2 bases and 9 bases, there was a span of 10 bases. The length of the CDR3 is 13 residues. The CDR3 here is CASSLSFDRELFF. The CDR3 DNA sequence: TGTGCCAGCAGCTTATCGTTTGACAGGGAGCTGTTTTTT.

This clonotype occurred many times. V is TRBV6-5 and J is TRBJ1-2; a possible D gene is TRBD1 (6 bases). This CDR3 region has 14 residues. Germline V gene lookup returns CDR1 MNHEY and CDR2 SVGAGI. With 6 bases removed from V and 6 bases from J, the gap between germline ends came to 17 bases. The CDR3 sequence: CASSAGGDLNGYTF. Here the CDR3 DNA reads TGTGCCAGCAGCGCCGGGGGCGATCTCAATGGCTACACCTTC.

This clonotype showed up many times. CDR3 coding DNA: TGCAGTGCTCAGGAGGGAGGGGGGCTTGCTGAAGCTTTCTTT. As protein: CSAQEGGGLAEAFF. The gene calls are TRBV20-1 and TRBJ1-1; tentative D call: TRBD1 (6 bases). V lost 5 bases, J lost 6 bases, and 19 bases lay in between. This CDR3 comprises 14 residues. CDR1 and CDR2 from the germline V gene are DFQATT and SNEGSKA (reference sequence).

This clonotype showed up many times. This chain joins TRBV9 and TRBJ2-4, with 7 bases aligning to TRBD1. Germline CDR1 reads SGDLS; CDR2 reads YYNGEE. Trimming removed 1 base from V and 6 bases from J; junction bases left unmatched: 1. The CDR3 loop spans 13 amino acids. CDR3 sequence reads: CASSVSGGNIQYF. CDR3 nucleotide sequence: TGTGCCAGCAGCGTATCAGGGGGAAACATTCAGTACTTC.

This clonotype was observed many times. The junction does not match germline at one end; this may be a read error. This chain joins TRBV7-8 and TRBJ1-2, with a possible D match to TRBD1 (5 bases). From germline, CDR1 is SGHVS and CDR2 FQNEAQ. CDR3 length equals 18 residues. CDR3 bases: TGTGCCAGCGGCTTAGGGCTGGGAGCGGGGACTAAGAACTATGGCTACACCTTC. Residues: CASGLGLGAGTKNYGYTF.

This chain joins TRBV20-1 and TRBJ1-1, with 7 bases fitting TRBD1. Germline V gene data show CDR1 as DFQATT and CDR2 as SNEGSKA (reference sequence). After removal of 5 bases from V and 8 bases from J, the junction contained 14 bases not matched to a gene. The CDR3 sequence is 14 residues long. CDR3 loop: CSARGGRGEMEAFF. In DNA form, the CDR3 reads TGCAGTGCTCGAGGGGGCAGGGGGGAAATGGAAGCTTTCTTT.

This clonotype has a count of ten or more. J is TRBJ2-5 and V is TRBV12-3 or TRBV12-4, with TRBD1 matching over 9 bases. The trim removed 5 bases at V and 5 bases at J, leaving 6 bases unmatched. The CDR3 is made up of 14 amino acids. CDR3 loop: CASSEGTGQETQYF. Written as DNA, the CDR3 is TGTGCCAGCAGTGAGGGGACAGGGCAGGAGACCCAGTACTTC.

In its sample, this clonotype was seen many times. V is TRBV20-1 and J is TRBJ2-2, with 8 positions matching TRBD2. The trim removed 2 bases at V and 2 bases at J, leaving 4 bases unmatched. There are 15 residues in the CDR3. Germline V lookup: CDR1 DFQATT, CDR2 SNEGSKA (reference sequence). CDR3 region: CSARTGGPNTGELFF. CDR3 sequence (DNA): TGCAGTGCTAGAACGGGGGGGCCAAACACCGGGGAGCTGTTTTTT.

This clonotype was seen at least ten times. This chain connects TRBV7-2 to TRBJ1-6; D gene unclear. Per the germline V gene, CDR1 is SGHTA and CDR2 is FQGNSA. CDR3 length equals 16 residues. V was clipped by 1 base and J by 9 bases, with 16 bases between them. The CDR3 spells CASSLGTGGFGSPLHF. CDR3 DNA sequence: TGTGCCAGCAGCTTAGGCACCGGAGGGTTTGGTTCACCCCTCCACTTT.

This clonotype was recorded many times. The V and J genes are TRBV7-2 and TRBJ2-5, with D perhaps assigned TRBD1 or TRBD2 (5 bases each). Germline values: CDR1 SGHTA, CDR2 FQGNSA. The length of the CDR3 is 15 residues. The V end was cut by 5 bases, the J end by 0 bases, with 13 bases between. CDR3 sequence: CASSLGVQYQETQYF. CDR3 in DNA: TGTGCCAGCAGCCTGGGGGTCCAGTACCAAGAGACCCAGTACTTC.

This clonotype was detected ten times or more. The chain is built from TRBV20-1 and TRBJ1-1; 9 bases fit TRBD1. Germline V gene data show CDR1 as DFQATT and CDR2 as SNEGSKA (reference sequence). The CDR3 extends over 18 amino acids. J gave up 2 bases and V 0 bases, and 13 bases lay outside the gene matches. CDR3 nucleotides: TGCAGTGCTAGAGATACCCGAGCCTACACAGGGGGCAACACTGAAGCTTTCTTT. Protein product: CSARDTRAYTGGNTEAFF.

This clonotype was observed many times. The chain links TRBV4-1 to TRBJ2-2; TRBD1 agrees at 10 bases. Germline V CDR1 and CDR2: MGHRA, YSYEKL. The CDR3 runs to 15 residues. After removal of 4 bases from V and 7 bases from J, the junction contained 6 bases not matched to a gene. This chain's CDR3 is CASSREGQGGGELFF. CDR3 DNA: TGCGCCAGCAGCCGAGAAGGACAGGGGGGCGGGGAGCTGTTTTTT.

There are many counts of this clonotype. The chain employs TRBV7-2 and TRBJ2-7, with D unresolved. The length of the CDR3 is 13 residues. Trimming cost V 3 bases and J 2 bases, with 8 bases left between them. CDR1 and CDR2 from the germline V gene are SGHTA and FQGNSA. DNA of the CDR3: TGTGCCAGCAGCTTGAAGGAGACCTACGAGCAGTACTTC. Its protein product is CASSLKETYEQYF.

This clonotype was observed at least ten times. The rearrangement uses TRBV5-5 and TRBJ2-3; 11 nucleotides align to TRBD2. CDR1 is SGHKS and CDR2 is YYEKEE in the germline V gene (reference sequence). The CDR3 length is 19 residues. After removal of 1 base from V and 4 bases from J, the junction contained 14 bases not matched to a gene. CDR3 DNA: TGTGCCAGCAGCTTGCGGCTAGCGGGGGGCTCCTGGTTCCCAGATACGCAGTATTTT. This sequence encodes CASSLRLAGGSWFPDTQYF.